Listed here is a single T cell receptor (beta chain). Its antigen is undetermined. Clones were sequenced by immunoSEQ multiplex PCR, and TCRdb holds only the in-frame ones, with some missing. The table shows roughly 76,000 clones, with roughly 88% occurring only once. V lost 4 bases, J lost 8 bases, and 8 bases stayed unmatched. The CDR3 spans 16 residues. Germline V gene lookup returns CDR1 MGHRA and CDR2 YSYEKL. This sample is part of a study of T cell responses to AZD1222 COVID-19 vaccine. General observations from the study: The study found Spike-specific TCR breadth and depth rose after two AZD1222 doses. Researchers took repertoire samples only after the peak T cell response had come. AZD1222 recipients seropositive at baseline numbered only six or seven.

The receptor was derived from an adult in good health. The chain is built from TRBV4-1 and TRBJ2-1, with 13 bases fitting TRBD2. Specimen: peripheral blood, collected on day 0 of AZD1222 vaccination. CDR3 protein: CASSLRTSGSFDEQFF. The CDR3 bases are TGCGCCAGCAGCCTACGGACTAGCGGGAGTTTTGATGAGCAGTTCTTC.